This passage covers 2 T cell receptor beta chains from one sample sequenced in a study of T cell repertoires in cytomegalovirus infection. TCRdb reanalysed the reads using MiXCR and keeps one entry per CDR3 protein. The profile shows about a million distinct CDR3 sequences, about 33% of them singletons. Their antigens are not known. Specimen: cultured CD8+ T cells from PBMCs, collected from culture after CMV antigen stimulation. Source of these receptors: a human donor in good health (CMV status not recorded). Some clones in this sample may be carry-over from other donors' samples.

The rearrangement uses TRBV19 and TRBJ2-7; D gene ambiguous. Trimming took 3 bases from V and 3 from J, leaving 9 bases between them. In germline, CDR1 is LNHDA, CDR2 SQIVND (reference sequence). This CDR3 has 13 residues. The CDR3 sequence: CASSMGGIYEQYF. CDR3 DNA: TGTGCCAGTAGTATGGGTGGGATCTACGAGCAGTACTTC.

A remark on this clonotype: Germline is not matched at one junction end, which may reflect a read error. This sequence joins TRBV13 and TRBJ2-7; D is uncertain. The CDR3 is 14 amino acids. Germline V gene lookup returns CDR1 PRHDT and CDR2 FYEKMQ (reference sequence). The CDR3 is CVSSPLGKRNEQYF. The CDR3 DNA follows: TGTGTCAGCAGCCCCCTCGGCAAGAGGAACGAGCAGTACTTC.